The entry below describes one T cell receptor beta chain. Its binding antigen is unknown. The record has no base qualities; no much larger clone is one base away. CDR1 and CDR2 are drawn from the germline V gene (reference sequence): SEHNR, FQNEAQ. The cysteine opens and the phenylalanine closes a CDR3 of 17 amino acids. Kept here is only the CDR3 DNA, which spans 51 bases and is read in frame from base 1. After removal of 3 bases from V and 5 bases from J, the junction retains 11 bases not matched to a gene. The sample's time point label, decoded: about 28 days (+/-7) after the second vaccine dose. AZD1222 recipients given second doses at about 4 weeks or at about 12 weeks were pooled, since spike-specific TCR depth and breadth were not found to differ between the two schedules. Vaccinee samples came from UK trials COV001 and COV002, including a single-blind randomized controlled phase 2/3 trial of AZD1222 (ChAdOx1 nCoV-19) in healthy adults. Trial participant PBMC samples were collected at day 0 and day 28 after the second dose for TCRbeta chain sequencing.

The CDR3 regions of human TCRbeta chains were analyzed by immunosequencing. The original methods were these. Repertoire TCRs were checked for matches against a reference library of SARS-CoV-2-specific TCRs that had been generated using the MIRA antigen-specificity platform. Breadth was defined as the fraction of unique TCRs that were SARS-CoV-2-associated, and depth was defined as the fraction of total T cells that were SARS-CoV-2-associated. Using the MIRA data, every spike-specific TCR was mapped to the spike region that the TCR reacted to and assigned to either a CD4 or a CD8 class. Log10-transformed breadth and depth values were compared by one-way ANOVA with Sidak's multiple comparisons tests. This immuneACCESS table, as held by TCRdb, lists in-frame sequences with V and J called but not all clones. Of the missing ones, under half trace to an unresolved V gene in checked studies; the others have no known cause. The DNA gave D and trimming, while V, J and clone size come from that table. The sample includes 98,000 or so clones, with approximately 91% observed a single time. The leading ten clones occupy 15% to 20% of the sample.

The record originates from a study of T cell responses to AZD1222 COVID-19 vaccine (dated by TCRdb to the early 2020s). Looking at the study overall: TCR sequencing covered more than 230 trial participants: 200 to 220 given two doses of AZD1222 and some 25 given two doses of MenACWY control vaccine. Trial participants were enrolled by age into subgroups of 18-55, 56-69 and 70-plus years, and roughly 160, 29 and 62 TCR-sequenced participants, respectively, were included in these subgroups. Study-wide findings and limitations: Reportedly, almost half of the unique spike-specific TCRs recognized epitopes lying outside the regions that are mutated in the B.1.351 and B.1.1.7 variants. Vaccine-associated CD4 TCRs spanned the whole spike protein, with dominant responses in regions 160-218 and 743-854. After two AZD1222 doses, both the breadth and the depth of spike-specific TCRs were significantly higher than at day 0 and than in MenACWY recipients. Participants were mostly white British and included more females than males, and it was suggested by the authors that clonal diversity may have been underestimated. Because no day 14 peak-response samples were available, repertoires were characterized only after the peak T cell response. Conclusions about previously exposed vaccinees were limited because only six AZD1222 recipients were SARS-CoV-2 seropositive at baseline. In the small 56-69-year group, the increase in depth fell short of significance, most likely because of low power.

The specimen was peripheral blood, collected 28 days after the second AZD1222 dose. The origin of this receptor is an adult who received the AZD1222 COVID-19 vaccine. This sequence uses TRBV7-9 and TRBJ2-7, and TRBD2 matches 12 of the central bases. The CDR3 protein is CASSFGQTSGRRNEQYF. At the DNA level, the sequence is TGTGCCAGCAGCTTTGGACAGACTAGCGGGAGAAGAAACGAGCAGTACTTC.